These T cell receptor beta chains were read from a single sample in a study of blood T cell repertoires in COVID-19. Generated by immunoSEQ multiplex PCR, the TCRdb table keeps only in-frame clones and is missing some. The data contain around 55,000 clones, approximately 85% of them singletons. Specimen: peripheral blood. The receptors derive from a human donor in a cohort sampled during active COVID-19. Each CDR3 is given with its conserved first and last residue. The D gene is left open where the match is weak. Clone size is stated in some rows and not others, as once, few, many or a class when expanded.

v_call	d_call	j_call	clone_size	cdr3_nt	cdr3_aa
TRBV11-2	NA	TRBJ2-1	once	TGTGCCAGCAGCTTAGGGAGGTACAATGAGCAGTTCTTC	CASSLGRYNEQFF
TRBV5-6	TRBD2	TRBJ2-1	NA	TGTGCCAGCAGCACGTCCGGACTAGCGGGGCCTCGCAATGAGCAGTTCTTC	CASSTSGLAGPRNEQFF
TRBV5-1	NA	TRBJ2-5	NA	TGCGCCAGCCAGGCCGGCGGAGGGTCAGAGACCCAGTACTTC	CASQAGGGSETQYF
TRBV28	TRBD2	TRBJ2-3	NA	TGTGCCAGCTCCCGGAGGGGAGGGGGCACAGATACGCAGTATTTT	CASSRRGGGTDTQYF
TRBV7-2	NA	TRBJ2-6	NA	TGTGCCAGCAGCTTGAGTAGCTCTGGGGCCAACGTCCTGACTTTC	CASSLSSSGANVLTF
TRBV7-2	TRBD1	TRBJ1-4	NA	TGTGCCAGCAGCTCACAGGGGGCTGGGTATGAAAAACTGTTTTTT	CASSSQGAGYEKLFF
TRBV19	TRBD1	TRBJ2-2	few	TGTGCCAGTAGTCCAGGGGGCACCGGGGAGCTGTTTTTT	CASSPGGTGELFF
TRBV27	TRBD1	TRBJ1-1	few	TGTGCCAGCAGTTTACCCCCGGGACAGGGGGGCACTGAAGCTTTCTTT	CASSLPPGQGGTEAFF
TRBV5-8	TRBD2	TRBJ2-1	NA	TGTGCCAGCAGTCCCGGGACTAGCGGGATTAATGAGCAGTTCTTC	CASSPGTSGINEQFF
TRBV7-2	TRBD2	TRBJ2-5	NA	TGTGCCAGCAGCTTAGGGGGGACTAGCGGGATGGGGTACCAAGAGACCCAGTACTTC	CASSLGGTSGMGYQETQYF
TRBV11-2	TRBD2	TRBJ2-7	NA	TGTGCCAGCAGCCCCCTCGGGGGAGGGAGGCACGAGCAGTACTTC	CASSPLGGGRHEQYF
TRBV5-4	NA	TRBJ2-3	few	TGTGCCAGCAGCCCGTCGAGGACAGATACGCAGTATTTT	CASSPSRTDTQYF
TRBV5-5	NA	TRBJ1-3	few	TGTGCCAGCAGCTTCGGGGGGGCTGGAAACACCATATATTTT	CASSFGGAGNTIYF
TRBV5-1	NA	TRBJ1-1	once	TGCGCCAGCAGCTTGAATAGACAGAACACTGAAGCTTTCTTT	CASSLNRQNTEAFF
TRBV5-8	NA	TRBJ1-2	NA	TGTGCCAGCAGATCGGCAGGGGCTGGGGGCTACACCTTC	CASRSAGAGGYTF
TRBV18	NA	TRBJ2-7	NA	TGTGCCAGCTCCATCGGGGTGGGGTCCTACGAGCAGTACTTC	CASSIGVGSYEQYF
TRBV20-1	NA	TRBJ1-2	NA	TGCAGTGCTAGCGGGGTGGGTGGCTACACCTTC	CSASGVGGYTF